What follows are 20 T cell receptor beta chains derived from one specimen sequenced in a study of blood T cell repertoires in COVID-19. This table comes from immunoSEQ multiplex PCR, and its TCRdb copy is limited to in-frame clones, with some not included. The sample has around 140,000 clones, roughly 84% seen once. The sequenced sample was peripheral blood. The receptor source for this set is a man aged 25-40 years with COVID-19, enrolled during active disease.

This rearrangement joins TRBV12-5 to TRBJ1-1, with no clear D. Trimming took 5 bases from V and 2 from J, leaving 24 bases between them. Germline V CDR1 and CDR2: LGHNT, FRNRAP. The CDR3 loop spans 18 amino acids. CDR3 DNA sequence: TGTGCTAGTGGTCTAACCGTGGGCCTCGAACTCCCCAACACTGAAGCTTTCTTT. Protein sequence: CASGLTVGLELPNTEAFF.

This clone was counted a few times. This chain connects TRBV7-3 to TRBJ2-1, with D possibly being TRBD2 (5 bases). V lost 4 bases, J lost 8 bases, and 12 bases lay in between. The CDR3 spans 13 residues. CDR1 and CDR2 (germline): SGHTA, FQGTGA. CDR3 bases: TGTGCCAGCAGCTCCTTGGGAGTCGATGAGCAGTTCTTC. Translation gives CASSSLGVDEQFF.

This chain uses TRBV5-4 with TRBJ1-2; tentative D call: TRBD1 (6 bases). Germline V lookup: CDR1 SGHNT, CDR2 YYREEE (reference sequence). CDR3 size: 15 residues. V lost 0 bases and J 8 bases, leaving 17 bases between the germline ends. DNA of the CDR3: TGTGCCAGCAGCTTGGAGCAGGGTCCTAGGGGGGGCTACACCTTC. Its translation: CASSLEQGPRGGYTF.

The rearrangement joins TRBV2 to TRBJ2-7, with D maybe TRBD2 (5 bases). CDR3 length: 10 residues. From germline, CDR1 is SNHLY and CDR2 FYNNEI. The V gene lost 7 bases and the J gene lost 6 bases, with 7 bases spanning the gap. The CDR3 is CASNAGEQYF. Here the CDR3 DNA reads TGTGCCAGCAACGCGGGCGAGCAGTACTTC.

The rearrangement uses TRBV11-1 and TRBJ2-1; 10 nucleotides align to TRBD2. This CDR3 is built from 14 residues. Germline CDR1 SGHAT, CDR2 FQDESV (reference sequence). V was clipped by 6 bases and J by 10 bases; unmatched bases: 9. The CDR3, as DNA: TGTGCCAGCAGGAGGACTAGCGGATCCTTGGAGCAGTTCTTC. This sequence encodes CASRRTSGSLEQFF.

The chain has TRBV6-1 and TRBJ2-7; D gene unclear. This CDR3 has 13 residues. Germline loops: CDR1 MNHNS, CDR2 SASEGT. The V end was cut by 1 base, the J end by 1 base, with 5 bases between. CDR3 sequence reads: CASSEGRSYEQYF. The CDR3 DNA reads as TGTGCCAGCAGTGAAGGTAGATCCTACGAGCAGTACTTC.

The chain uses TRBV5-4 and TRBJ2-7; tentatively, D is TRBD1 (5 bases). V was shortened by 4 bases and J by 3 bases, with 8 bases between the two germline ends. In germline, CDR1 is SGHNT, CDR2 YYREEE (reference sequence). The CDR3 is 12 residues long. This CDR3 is CASSKTGYEQYF. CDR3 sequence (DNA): TGTGCCAGCAGCAAAACAGGCTACGAGCAGTACTTC.

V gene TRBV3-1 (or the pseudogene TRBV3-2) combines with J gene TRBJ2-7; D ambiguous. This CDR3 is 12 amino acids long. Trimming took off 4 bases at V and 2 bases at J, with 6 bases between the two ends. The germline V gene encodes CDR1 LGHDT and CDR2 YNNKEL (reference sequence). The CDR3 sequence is CASSRQAYEQYF. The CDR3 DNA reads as TGTGCCAGCAGCCGACAAGCCTACGAGCAGTACTTC.

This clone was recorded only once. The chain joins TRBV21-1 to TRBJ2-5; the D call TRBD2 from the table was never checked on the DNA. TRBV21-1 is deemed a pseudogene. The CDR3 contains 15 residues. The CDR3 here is CASKGGGRPAETQYF. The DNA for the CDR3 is TGTGCCAGCAAAGGGGGGGGTCGCCCCGCGGAGACCCAGTACTTC.

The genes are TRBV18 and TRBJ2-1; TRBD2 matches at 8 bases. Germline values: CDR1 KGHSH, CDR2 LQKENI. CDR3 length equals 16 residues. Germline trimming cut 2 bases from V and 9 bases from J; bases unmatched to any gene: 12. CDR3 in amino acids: CASSPVQREPTGEQFF. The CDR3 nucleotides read TGTGCCAGCTCACCAGTCCAGCGGGAGCCCACGGGTGAGCAGTTCTTC.

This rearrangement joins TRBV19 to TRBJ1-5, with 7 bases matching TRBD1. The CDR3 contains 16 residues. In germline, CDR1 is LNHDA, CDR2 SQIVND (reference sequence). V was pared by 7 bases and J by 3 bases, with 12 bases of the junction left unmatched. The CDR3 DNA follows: TGTGCCAGTACCCCTCCCCAGACAGGGCACAATCAGCCCCAGCATTTT. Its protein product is CASTPPQTGHNQPQHF.

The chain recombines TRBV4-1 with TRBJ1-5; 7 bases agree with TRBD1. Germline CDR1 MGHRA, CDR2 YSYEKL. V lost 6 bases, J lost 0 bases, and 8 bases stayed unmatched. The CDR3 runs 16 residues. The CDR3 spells CASSPEGAYSNQPQHF. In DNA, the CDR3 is TGCGCCAGCAGTCCCGAGGGGGCGTATAGCAATCAGCCCCAGCATTTT.

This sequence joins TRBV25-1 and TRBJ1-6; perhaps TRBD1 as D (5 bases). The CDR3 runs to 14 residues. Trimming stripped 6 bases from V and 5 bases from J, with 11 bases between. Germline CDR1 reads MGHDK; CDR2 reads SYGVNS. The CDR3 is CASRSGANNSPLHF. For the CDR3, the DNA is TGTGCCAGCAGGAGCGGGGCCAATAATTCACCCCTCCACTTT.

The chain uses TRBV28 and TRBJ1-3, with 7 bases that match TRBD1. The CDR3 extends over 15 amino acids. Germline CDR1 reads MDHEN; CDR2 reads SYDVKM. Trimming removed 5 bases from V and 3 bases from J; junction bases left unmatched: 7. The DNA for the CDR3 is TGTGCCAGCAGTAGCCCGACAGGGATTGGAAACACCATATATTTT. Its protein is CASSSPTGIGNTIYF.

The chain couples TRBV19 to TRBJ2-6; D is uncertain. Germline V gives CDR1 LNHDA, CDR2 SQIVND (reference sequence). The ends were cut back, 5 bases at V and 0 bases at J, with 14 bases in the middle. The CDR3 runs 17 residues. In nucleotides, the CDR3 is TGTGCCAGTAGTGTCCAGGTGACCGTCTCTGGGGCCAACGTCCTGACTTTC. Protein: CASSVQVTVSGANVLTF.

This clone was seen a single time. CDR3 region: CARLGLQTGTQYF. The CDR3 DNA is TGTGCCAGGCTAGGACTCCAAACGGGGACCCAGTACTTC. J is TRBJ2-5 and V is TRBV19, with a possible D match to TRBD2 (5 bases). This CDR3 region has 13 residues. Trimming removed 9 bases from V and 7 bases from J, with 18 bases in between. Germline assignment: CDR1 LNHDA and CDR2 SQIVND (reference sequence).

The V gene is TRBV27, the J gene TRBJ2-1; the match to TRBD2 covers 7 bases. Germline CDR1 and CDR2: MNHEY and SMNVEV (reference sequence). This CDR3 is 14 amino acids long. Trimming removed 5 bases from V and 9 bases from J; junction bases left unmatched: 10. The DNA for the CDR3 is TGTGCCAGCAGTCCGGCGGGAGTCCAAGCTGAGCAGTTCTTC. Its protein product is CASSPAGVQAEQFF.

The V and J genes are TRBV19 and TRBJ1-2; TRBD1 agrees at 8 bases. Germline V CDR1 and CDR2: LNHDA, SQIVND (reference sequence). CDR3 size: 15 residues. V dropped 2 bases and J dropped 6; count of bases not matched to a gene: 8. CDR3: CASSIRGGQGHGYTF. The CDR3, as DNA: TGTGCCAGTAGTATACGCGGAGGACAGGGCCATGGCTACACCTTC.

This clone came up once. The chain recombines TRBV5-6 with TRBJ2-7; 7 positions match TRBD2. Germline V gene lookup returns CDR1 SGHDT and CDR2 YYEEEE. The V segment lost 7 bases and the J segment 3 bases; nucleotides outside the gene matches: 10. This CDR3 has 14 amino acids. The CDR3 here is CASSPPQRGYEQYF. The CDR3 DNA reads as TGTGCCAGCTCCCCCCCCCAGCGGGGCTACGAGCAGTACTTC.

The DNA of the CDR3 is TGTGCCAGCAGCCGTCAACTAGCGGTCAATGAGCAGTTCTTC. As protein: CASSRQLAVNEQFF. The chain recombines TRBV3-1 (or the pseudogene TRBV3-2) with TRBJ2-1; 8 bases align to TRBD2. The CDR3 is made up of 14 amino acids. V lost 4 bases and J lost 6; bases outside the gene matches: 5. CDR1 and CDR2 (germline): LGHDT, YNNKEL (reference sequence).